This passage covers 28 T cell receptor beta chains from one sample sequenced in a study of blood T cell repertoires in COVID-19. Some clones are missing from TCRdb's copy, which holds only in-frame ones; the method was immunoSEQ multiplex PCR. This sample has about 120,000 clones, with 81% found just once. Sequenced sample: peripheral blood. Receptor source: a young man with COVID-19, enrolled during active disease.

The rearrangement links TRBV19 to TRBJ1-5; D is unresolved. The V gene's germline CDR1 is LNHDA and CDR2 SQIVND (reference sequence). The CDR3 runs to 14 residues. Trimming shortened V by 7 bases and J by 4 bases, and 14 bases separated the two germline ends. The CDR3 nucleotides are TGTGCCAGTAACGAGGGCCAGGTAAATCAGCCCCAGCATTTT. Its translation is CASNEGQVNQPQHF.

The chain combines TRBV28 with TRBJ2-5; 7 bases align to TRBD1. Trimming cost V 5 bases and J 5 bases; bases outside gene matches: 11. The CDR3 spans 15 residues. Germline V gene data show CDR1 as MDHEN and CDR2 as SYDVKM. In nucleotides, the CDR3 is TGTGCCAGCAGTATCCCCGGGACAGCCCAGGAGACCCAGTACTTC. Translated, it gives CASSIPGTAQETQYF.

This chain uses TRBV9 with TRBJ2-2; 9 bases are a match to TRBD2. The CDR3 has 16 amino acids. CDR1 SGDLS and CDR2 YYNGEE come from the germline V gene. V lost 2 bases to trimming and J lost 0 bases; unmatched junction nucleotides: 2. The CDR3 loop reads CASSVSGGTNTGELFF. DNA of the CDR3: TGTGCCAGCAGCGTCAGCGGGGGGACGAACACCGGGGAGCTGTTTTTT.

The chain recombines TRBV27 with TRBJ2-3; D not certain. Deletions cut 6 bases from V and 1 base from J, with 11 bases between. The CDR3 has 14 amino acids. The V gene's germline CDR1 is MNHEY and CDR2 SMNVEV (reference sequence). As DNA, the CDR3 is TGTGCCAGCAGGTTCAGGTCCGGCACAGATACGCAGTATTTT. It codes for CASRFRSGTDTQYF.

This chain links TRBV5-1 with TRBJ2-7, with 10 bases lining up with TRBD1. CDR1 and CDR2 from the germline V gene are SGHRS and YFSETQ. The CDR3 is 14 residues long. The V and J ends lost 4 bases and 3 bases, in that order; junction bases with no gene match: 4. CDR3: CASSPRTGGYEQYF. CDR3 coding DNA: TGCGCCAGCAGCCCACGGACAGGGGGCTACGAGCAGTACTTC.

The chain recombines TRBV2 with TRBJ1-2, with 12 bases lining up with TRBD1. Germline-derived CDR1 and CDR2 are SNHLY and FYNNEI. With V trimmed by 6 bases and J by 8 bases, 4 bases remained unmatched. This CDR3 is 13 amino acids long. CDR3 loop: CASRLGTGGGYTF. The CDR3 nucleotides are TGTGCCAGCAGGCTAGGGACAGGGGGCGGCTACACCTTC.

The chain employs TRBV28 and TRBJ1-5; no clear D. Germline V CDR1 and CDR2: MDHEN, SYDVKM. The CDR3 sequence is 12 residues long. Deletions cut 3 bases from V and 6 bases from J, with 6 bases between. The CDR3 DNA is TGTGCCAGCAGTTTTGCCGGTCAGCCCCAGCATTTT. The encoded protein is CASSFAGQPQHF.

The rearrangement joins TRBV7-3 to TRBJ2-1, with 13 bases matching TRBD2. Trimming took 5 bases from V and 5 from J; bases not matched to a gene: 9. Germline V gene sequence: CDR1 SGHTA, CDR2 FQGTGA. CDR3 length equals 17 residues. This CDR3 is CASSLGLAGALDNEQFF. The CDR3 DNA is TGTGCCAGCAGCCTAGGACTAGCGGGGGCCCTTGACAATGAGCAGTTCTTC.

This chain connects TRBV7-3 to TRBJ2-1; 7 bases match TRBD1. The CDR3 spans 13 residues. CDR1 and CDR2 (germline): SGHTA, FQGTGA. V lost 5 bases and J lost 9; bases outside the gene matches: 7. CDR3 amino acids: CASSPPGGVEQFF. CDR3 in DNA: TGTGCCAGCAGCCCCCCAGGGGGAGTTGAGCAGTTCTTC. The whole variable domain, filled in from reference TRBV7-3 and TRBJ2-1, reads GAGVSQTPSNKVTEKGKYVELRCDPISGHTALYWYRQSLGQGPEFLIYFQGTGAADDSGLPNDRFFAVRPEGSVSTLKIQRTERGDSAVYLCASSPPGGVEQFFGPGTRLTVL.

The V and J genes are TRBV6-6 and TRBJ1-2; 9 bases align to TRBD1. The germline gives CDR1 MNHNY, CDR2 SVGAGI (reference sequence). The V gene end was trimmed by 6 bases and the J gene end by 4 bases; junction bases not matched to a gene: 9. This CDR3 comprises 15 residues. The DNA of the CDR3 is TGTGCCAGCAGGATACAGGGGGCTGACATCTATGGCTACACCTTC. It is translated as CASRIQGADIYGYTF.

The chain joins TRBV28 to TRBJ2-5; weak D call: TRBD1 (7 bases). Germline CDR1 is MDHEN and CDR2 is SYDVKM. The CDR3 has 14 amino acids. With 5 bases removed from V and 4 bases from J, the gap between germline ends came to 14 bases. Here the CDR3 DNA reads TGTGCCAGCAGTCCAGGGGGGCTCGGAGAGACCCAGTACTTC. It specifies CASSPGGLGETQYF.

This chain links TRBV5-1 with TRBJ2-1, with 10 nucleotides matching TRBD1. V was pared by 4 bases and J by 8 bases, with 9 bases of the junction left unmatched. Germline CDR1 SGHRS, CDR2 YFSETQ. The CDR3 consists of 15 residues. The chain's CDR3 is CASSVTGTGVDEQFF. The CDR3 DNA reads as TGCGCCAGCAGCGTAACCGGGACAGGGGTCGATGAGCAGTTCTTC.

The chain carries TRBV28 and TRBJ2-5; D not resolved. The CDR3 length is 13 residues. Trimming left V 4 bases short and J 4 bases short, with 10 bases between. Germline CDR1 is MDHEN and CDR2 is SYDVKM. CDR3 amino acids: CASSYYSGETQYF. In nucleotides, the CDR3 is TGTGCCAGCAGTTATTACAGTGGAGAGACCCAGTACTTC.

V and J are TRBV5-6 and TRBJ1-2, with D maybe TRBD1 (6 bases). The germline gives CDR1 SGHDT, CDR2 YYEEEE. Trimming cost V 0 bases and J 8 bases, with 14 bases left between them. The CDR3 is made up of 14 amino acids. The CDR3, as DNA: TGTGCCAGCAGCTTGGCCGGGCAGGGGCGAGGCTACACCTTC. It translates to CASSLAGQGRGYTF.

V is TRBV27 and J is TRBJ2-1; 7 nucleotides align to TRBD2. This CDR3 has 14 amino acids. Trimming cost V 3 bases and J 8 bases; bases outside gene matches: 7. Per germline, CDR1 MNHEY and CDR2 SMNVEV (reference sequence). CDR3 in amino acids: CASSFRGSAYEQFF. DNA for the CDR3: TGTGCCAGCAGTTTCCGCGGGAGTGCCTATGAGCAGTTCTTC.

The sample holds one count of this clone. The chain uses TRBV30 and TRBJ1-1, with a weak D call TRBD1 (5 bases). Trimming removed 2 bases from V and 1 base from J, with 8 bases in between. The germline V gene encodes CDR1 GTSNPN and CDR2 SVGIG (reference sequence). This CDR3 has 13 amino acids. The DNA of the CDR3 is TGTGCCTGGAGTCGTCAGGGGAACACTGAAGCTTTCTTT. Its protein is CAWSRQGNTEAFF.

The chain is built from TRBV11-1 and TRBJ2-7, with unresolved D. This CDR3 comprises 13 residues. Looked up from germline, CDR1 is SGHAT and CDR2 is FQDESV (reference sequence). The V gene lost 2 bases and the J gene lost 3 bases, with 8 bases spanning the gap. The CDR3 sequence: CASSLSSGYEQYF. The DNA for the CDR3 is TGTGCCAGCAGCTTATCGTCGGGCTACGAGCAGTACTTC.

The chain joins TRBV6-6 to TRBJ2-3, with 11 bases lining up with TRBD2. Germline V gene data show CDR1 as MNHNY and CDR2 as SVGAGI (reference sequence). Trimming cost V 6 bases and J 2 bases; bases outside gene matches: 1. The CDR3 is 14 residues long. The CDR3 sequence: CASRLAGVTDTQYF. The CDR3 DNA sequence: TGTGCCAGCAGACTAGCGGGAGTCACAGATACGCAGTATTTT.

The chain uses TRBV6-5 and TRBJ1-2; the match to TRBD1 covers 7 bases. This CDR3 region has 16 residues. The germline CDR1 and CDR2 sequences are MNHEY and SVGAGI. Unmatched junction bases numbered 4, after V lost 0 bases and J lost 0 bases. CDR3 coding DNA: TGTGCCAGCAGTTACTCGGCCGGGACAGCTAACTATGGCTACACCTTC. It is translated as CASSYSAGTANYGYTF.

The chain employs TRBV3-1 (or the pseudogene TRBV3-2) and TRBJ2-7; 10 positions agree with TRBD2. The CDR3 loop spans 15 amino acids. J lost 3 bases, V lost 5 bases, and 7 bases had no gene match. Germline V lookup: CDR1 LGHDT, CDR2 YNNKEL (reference sequence). Here the CDR3 reads CASSALAGVLYEQYF. CDR3 in DNA: TGTGCCAGCAGCGCCCTAGCGGGAGTCCTCTACGAGCAGTACTTC.

The gene calls are TRBV11-3 and TRBJ2-7; TRBD2 might be the D (6 bases). Trimming stripped 1 base from V and 0 bases from J, with 16 bases between. The CDR3 runs to 17 residues. Per the germline V gene, CDR1 is SGHNT and CDR2 is YENEEA. The CDR3 spells CASSLGLSGPSSYEQYF. CDR3 DNA: TGTGCCAGCAGCTTAGGTTTGAGCGGGCCGAGCTCCTACGAGCAGTACTTC.

The V and J genes are TRBV6-2 or TRBV6-3 and TRBJ2-7; 8 bases line up with TRBD1. After removal of 5 bases from V and 5 bases from J, the junction contained 8 bases not matched to a gene. This CDR3 is 14 amino acids long. The germline V gene encodes CDR1 MNHEY and CDR2 SVGEGT. The CDR3 spells CASSLITGGDEQYF. CDR3 bases: TGTGCCAGCAGTCTAATTACAGGGGGTGACGAGCAGTACTTC.

This chain connects TRBV19 to TRBJ1-5; D is ambiguous. CDR1 and CDR2 from the germline V gene are LNHDA and SQIVND (reference sequence). The V and J ends lost 5 bases and 7 bases respectively, with 9 bases between them. This CDR3 is 12 amino acids long. The CDR3 DNA follows: TGTGCCAGTAGTCCGCAGGAACAGCCCCAGCATTTT. Protein product: CASSPQEQPQHF.

This clone was observed at least ten times. V and J are TRBV9 and TRBJ2-3; 14 positions agree with TRBD2. The CDR3 contains 16 residues. Germline CDR1 reads SGDLS; CDR2 reads YYNGEE. J gave up 2 bases and V 3 bases, and 2 bases lay outside the gene matches. CDR3 sequence reads: CASSGTSGGYTDTQYF. CDR3 coding DNA: TGTGCCAGCAGCGGGACTAGCGGGGGGTACACAGATACGCAGTATTTT.

The chain couples TRBV6-5 to TRBJ1-3, with D perhaps matching TRBD1 (5 bases). CDR1 MNHEY and CDR2 SVGAGI come from the germline V gene. The CDR3 spans 15 residues. Trimming cost V 3 bases and J 1 base, with 10 bases left between them. The CDR3 is CASSYGGGSGNTIYF. In nucleotides, the CDR3 is TGTGCCAGCAGTTATGGGGGGGGATCTGGAAACACCATATATTTT.

This chain joins TRBV6-4 and TRBJ2-2; D is perhaps TRBD2 (5 bases). This CDR3 has 16 residues. The germline V and J ends were trimmed by 9 bases and 2 bases, with 19 bases remaining between them. From germline, CDR1 is MRHNA and CDR2 SNTAGT. Here the CDR3 DNA reads TGTGCCAGGTTACAGAATCTAGCCTTCAACACCGGGGAGCTGTTTTTT. Protein product: CARLQNLAFNTGELFF.

This clone was detected a few times. The V and J genes are TRBV7-2 and TRBJ1-2; no clear D gene. The CDR3 is 17 amino acids. The ends were cut back, 2 bases at V and 1 base at J, with 17 bases in the middle. Germline V gene data show CDR1 as SGHTA and CDR2 as FQGNSA. CDR3 bases: TGTGCCAGCAGCTTATCCCCCCTAGAGGGTCTTAACTATGGCTACACCTTC. Its translation is CASSLSPLEGLNYGYTF.

The chain couples TRBV12-3 or TRBV12-4 to TRBJ2-2; no definite D call. Trimming took 2 bases from V and 7 from J, leaving 5 bases between them. The CDR3 consists of 12 residues. DNA of the CDR3: TGTGCCAGCAGTTTACAGGTCGGGGAGCTGTTTTTT. Residues: CASSLQVGELFF.